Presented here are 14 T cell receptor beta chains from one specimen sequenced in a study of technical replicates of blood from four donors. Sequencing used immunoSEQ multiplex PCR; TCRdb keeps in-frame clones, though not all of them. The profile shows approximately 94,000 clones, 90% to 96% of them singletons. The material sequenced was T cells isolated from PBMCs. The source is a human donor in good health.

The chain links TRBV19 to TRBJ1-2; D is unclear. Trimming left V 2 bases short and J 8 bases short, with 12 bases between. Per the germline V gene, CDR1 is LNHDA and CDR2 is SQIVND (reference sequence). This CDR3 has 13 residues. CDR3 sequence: CASSIYAGHGYTF. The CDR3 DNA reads TGTGCCAGTAGTATATACGCAGGTCACGGCTACACCTTC.

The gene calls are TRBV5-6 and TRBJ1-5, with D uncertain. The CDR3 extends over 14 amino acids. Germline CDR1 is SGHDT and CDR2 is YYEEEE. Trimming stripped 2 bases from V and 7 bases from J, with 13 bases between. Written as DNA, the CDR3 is TGTGCCAGCAGCTTTTGGGGAGGAGACCAGCCCCAGCATTTT. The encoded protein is CASSFWGGDQPQHF.

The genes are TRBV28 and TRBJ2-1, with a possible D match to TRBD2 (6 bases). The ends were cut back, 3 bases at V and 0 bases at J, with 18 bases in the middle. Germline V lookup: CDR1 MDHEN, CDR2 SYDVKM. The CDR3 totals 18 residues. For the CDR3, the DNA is TGTGCCAGCAGTTTTCCTGGATTAGCGGTTTCCTCCTACAATGAGCAGTTCTTC. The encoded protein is CASSFPGLAVSSYNEQFF. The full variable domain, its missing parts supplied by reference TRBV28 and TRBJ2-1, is DVKVTQSSRYLVKRTGEKVFLECVQDMDHENMFWYRQDPGLGLRLIYFSYDVKMKEKGDIPEGYSVSREKKERFSLILESASTNQTSMYLCASSFPGLAVSSYNEQFFGPGTRLTVL.

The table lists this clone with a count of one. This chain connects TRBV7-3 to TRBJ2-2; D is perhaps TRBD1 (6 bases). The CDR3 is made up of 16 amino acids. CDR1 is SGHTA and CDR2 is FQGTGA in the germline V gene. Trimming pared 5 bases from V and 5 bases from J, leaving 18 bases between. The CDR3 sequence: CASSTQGRVVTGELFF. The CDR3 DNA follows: TGTGCCAGCAGCACCCAGGGGCGGGTAGTTACCGGGGAGCTGTTTTTT.

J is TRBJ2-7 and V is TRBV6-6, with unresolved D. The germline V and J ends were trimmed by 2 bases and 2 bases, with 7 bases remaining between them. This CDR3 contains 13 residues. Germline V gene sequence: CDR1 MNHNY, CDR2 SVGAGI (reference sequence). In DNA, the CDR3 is TGTGCCAGCAGTTACGTCAGTACCTACGAGCAGTACTTC. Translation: CASSYVSTYEQYF.

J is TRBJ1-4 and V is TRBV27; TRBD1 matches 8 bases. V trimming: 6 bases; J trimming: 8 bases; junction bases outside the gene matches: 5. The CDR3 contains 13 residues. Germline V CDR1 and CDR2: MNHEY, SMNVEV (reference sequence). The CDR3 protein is CASRAGGWEKLFF. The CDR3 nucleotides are TGTGCCAGCAGGGCAGGGGGCTGGGAAAAACTGTTTTTT.

CDR3 in DNA: TGCACCGCGGGGACAGCTTATGGCTACACCTTC. This sequence encodes CTAGTAYGYTF. This sequence joins TRBV29-1 and TRBJ1-2, with 7 positions matching TRBD1. This CDR3 has 11 amino acids. Germline V gene data show CDR1 as SQVTM and CDR2 as ANQGSEA.

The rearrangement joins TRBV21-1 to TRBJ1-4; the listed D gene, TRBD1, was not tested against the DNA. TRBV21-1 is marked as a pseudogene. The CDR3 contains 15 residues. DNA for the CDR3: TGTGCCAGCAGCCCCCCCTTGGGGGCAGGGGAAAAACTGTTTTTT. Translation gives CASSPPLGAGEKLFF.

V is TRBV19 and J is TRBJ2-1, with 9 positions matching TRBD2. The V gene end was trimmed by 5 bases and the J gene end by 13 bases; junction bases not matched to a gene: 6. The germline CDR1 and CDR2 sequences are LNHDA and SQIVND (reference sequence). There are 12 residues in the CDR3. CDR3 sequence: CASSPLGTSQFF. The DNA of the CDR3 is TGTGCCAGTAGTCCTCTCGGGACTAGCCAGTTCTTC. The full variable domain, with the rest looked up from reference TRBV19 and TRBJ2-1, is DGGITQSPKYLFRKEGQNVTLSCEQNLNHDAMYWYRQDPGQGLRLIYYSQIVNDFQKGDIAEGYSVSREKKESFPLTVTSAQKNPTAFYLCASSPLGTSQFFGPGTRLTVL.

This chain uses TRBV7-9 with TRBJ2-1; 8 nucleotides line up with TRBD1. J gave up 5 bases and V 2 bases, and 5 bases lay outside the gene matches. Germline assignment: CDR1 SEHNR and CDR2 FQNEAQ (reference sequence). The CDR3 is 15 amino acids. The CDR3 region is CASSLPRQGNNEQFF. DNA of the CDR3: TGTGCCAGCAGCTTACCGAGACAGGGGAACAATGAGCAGTTCTTC.

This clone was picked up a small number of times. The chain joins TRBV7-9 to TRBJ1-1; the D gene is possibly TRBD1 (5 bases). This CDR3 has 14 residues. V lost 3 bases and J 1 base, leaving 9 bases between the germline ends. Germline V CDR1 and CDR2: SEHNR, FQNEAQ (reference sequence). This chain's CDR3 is CASSLQGSNTEAFF. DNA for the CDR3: TGTGCCAGCAGCTTGCAGGGTTCGAACACTGAAGCTTTCTTT.

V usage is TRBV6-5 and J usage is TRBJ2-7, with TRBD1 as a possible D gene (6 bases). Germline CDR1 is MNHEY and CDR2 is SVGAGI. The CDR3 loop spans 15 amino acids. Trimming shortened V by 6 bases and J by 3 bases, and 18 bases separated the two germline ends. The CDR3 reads CASSRPGHRDYEQYF. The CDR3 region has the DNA TGTGCCAGCAGCCGGCCGGGACACAGGGACTACGAGCAGTACTTC.

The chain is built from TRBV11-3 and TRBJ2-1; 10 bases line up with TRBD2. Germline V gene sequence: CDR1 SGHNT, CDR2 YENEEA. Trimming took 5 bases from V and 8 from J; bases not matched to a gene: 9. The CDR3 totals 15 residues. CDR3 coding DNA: TGTGCCAGCAGCAGGCTAGCGGGAGCCGGGGATGAGCAGTTCTTC. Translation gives CASSRLAGAGDEQFF.

The CDR3 DNA sequence: TGTGCCAGCAGCGGACTAGGTGGCACCGGGGAGCTGTTTTTT. Translation: CASSGLGGTGELFF. J is TRBJ2-2 and V is TRBV6-6, with 7 bases lining up with TRBD2. Looked up from germline, CDR1 is MNHNY and CDR2 is SVGAGI (reference sequence). CDR3 size: 14 residues. The trim removed 6 bases at V and 4 bases at J, leaving 5 bases unmatched.